Listed below are T cell receptor beta chains from one sample, sequenced in a study of shared clonotypes between healthy human individuals. TCRdb's copy holds only in-frame clones and misses some; the assay was immunoSEQ multiplex PCR. The sample lists roughly 1.5 million clones; 95% to 99% were seen once. Sequenced sample: naive CD4+ T cells sorted from blood. These receptors came from a man aged 25 to 45 in good health. CDR3s include the opening cysteine and the closing phenylalanine or tryptophan. D genes are given only for firm matches. Clone size appears in some rows only: once, few, many, or a class for an expanded clone.

cdr3_nt,cdr3_aa,j_call,d_call,v_call,clone_size
TGTGCCAGCAGTTTCCCCGGGACTAGCGGGAGCTCTTACGAGCAGTACTTC,CASSFPGTSGSSYEQYF,TRBJ2-7,TRBD2,TRBV28,once
TGTGCCAGCAGCACCGCCGGCGGGAGACGTTACAATGAGCAGTTCTTC,CASSTAGGRRYNEQFF,TRBJ2-1,TRBD2,TRBV9,-
TGTGCCAGCAGCTTAGATCTCAGGGGCCCCTCCGCTTTCTTT,CASSLDLRGPSAFF,TRBJ1-1,-,TRBV11-2,-
TGTGCCAGCAGAGACAGCGGGAACACTGAAGCTTTCTTT,CASRDSGNTEAFF,TRBJ1-1,-,TRBV25-1,-
TGTGCCAGCTCACTGTCCGGGACAAGCTACCAAGAGACCCAGTACTTC,CASSLSGTSYQETQYF,TRBJ2-5,-,TRBV18,-
TGTGCCAGCAGCTTGTCCCCAGAACCTGGAAACACCATATATTTT,CASSLSPEPGNTIYF,TRBJ1-3,-,TRBV5-6,-
TGTGCCAGTAGTATTGAGGGACAGCGAAGTGGCTACACCTTC,CASSIEGQRSGYTF,TRBJ1-2,TRBD1,TRBV19,-
TGCGCCAGCAGCCTAGGACAGGGGGGTGGCACTGAAGCTTTCTTT,CASSLGQGGGTEAFF,TRBJ1-1,TRBD1,TRBV5-1,-
TGTGCCAGCTCACCTCGCTCGAATGAAAAACTGTTTTTT,CASSPRSNEKLFF,TRBJ1-4,-,TRBV18,-
TGTGCCAGCAGTGCCCCCCGCGAGCAGTACTTC,CASSAPREQYF,TRBJ2-7,-,TRBV6-1,-
TGTGCCAGCAGCCGAAGAGGGAGAAAGCAGTACTTC,CASSRRGRKQYF,TRBJ2-7,-,TRBV28,-
TGCGCCAGCAGTCCCACCGGGACAGGGGTCGCTGAGCAGTTCTTC,CASSPTGTGVAEQFF,TRBJ2-1,TRBD1,TRBV5-1,-
TGTGCCTGGAGTACACAGGGGGCAACGGATACGCAGTATTTT,CAWSTQGATDTQYF,TRBJ2-3,TRBD1,TRBV30,-
TGTGCCAGCTCACGTCAACAGCAGAACACTGAAGCTTTCTTT,CASSRQQQNTEAFF,TRBJ1-1,-,TRBV18,-
TGCGCCAGCAGTGTTGCGGGACAGACCTACGAGCAGTACTTC,CASSVAGQTYEQYF,TRBJ2-7,-,TRBV5-1,-
TGTGCCAGCAGTGACGGGACTAGCGGGAGATGGAATGAGCAGTTCTTC,CASSDGTSGRWNEQFF,TRBJ2-1,TRBD2,TRBV2,once
TGCAGCGGTAATACAGGGGGCGAGACCCAGTACTTC,CSGNTGGETQYF,TRBJ2-5,TRBD1,TRBV29-1,-
TGTGCCAGCAGGGGGTTGGACGAGCAGTACTTC,CASRGLDEQYF,TRBJ2-7,-,TRBV2,-
TGTGCCAGCAGTTTTCCCTTCCGGGTTCAGCCCCAGCATTTT,CASSFPFRVQPQHF,TRBJ1-5,-,TRBV27,-
TGCAGTGCTCGCCTAAACACTGAAGCTTTCTTT,CSARLNTEAFF,TRBJ1-1,-,TRBV20-1,-
TGTGCCAGCAGCACACCACAGGAGGGTAACTATGGCTACACCTTC,CASSTPQEGNYGYTF,TRBJ1-2,-,TRBV6-5,-
TGTGCCTGGGATAAGGGGCAGAGCAATCAGCCCCAGCATTTT,CAWDKGQSNQPQHF,TRBJ1-5,-,TRBV30,-
TGCAGCGCTCAGGACAGCCGACAAGAGACCCAGTACTTC,CSAQDSRQETQYF,TRBJ2-5,-,TRBV29-1,-
TGCGCCAGCAGCTCGCCTGCGCTAGCGCGCCACAATGAGCAGTTCTTC,CASSSPALARHNEQFF,TRBJ2-1,-,TRBV5-1,-
TGTGCCAGCACCCACGCCTGGCGGTCCTACGAGCAGTACTTC,CASTHAWRSYEQYF,TRBJ2-7,-,TRBV2,-
TGTGCCAGCAGCGTAGCCAACATTCACCCCGACCTCTACAATGAGCAGTTCTTC,CASSVANIHPDLYNEQFF,TRBJ2-1,-,TRBV9,-
TGTGCCAGCAGTTTGCTGGTGGTAGGGAACACTGAAGCTTTCTTT,CASSLLVVGNTEAFF,TRBJ1-1,-,TRBV28,-
TGTGCCAGCTTACCCGCCGGGGGGGTCCATGGCTACACCTTC,CASLPAGGVHGYTF,TRBJ1-2,-,TRBV2,-
TGCGCCAGCAGAACGGGACTAGCGGGAGTAAACGAGCAGTACTTC,CASRTGLAGVNEQYF,TRBJ2-7,TRBD2,TRBV5-1,-
TGTGCCAGCAGTTCCTCAGGGGTACGCTACGAGCAGTACTTC,CASSSSGVRYEQYF,TRBJ2-7,-,TRBV28,-
TGTGCCAGCAGCCTAATACAGGTGAACACTGAAGCTTTCTTT,CASSLIQVNTEAFF,TRBJ1-1,-,TRBV28,-
TGTGCCAGCAGCGTTTCAGGGATGAACACTGAAGCTTTCTTT,CASSVSGMNTEAFF,TRBJ1-1,-,TRBV9,-
TGTGCCAGTAGTATAACGGAGGCCTACGAGCAGTACTTC,CASSITEAYEQYF,TRBJ2-7,-,TRBV19,-
TGTGCCAGCTCACCCACTCAACCCGGGACAGGGATTGCGGAGACCCAGTACTTC,CASSPTQPGTGIAETQYF,TRBJ2-5,TRBD1,TRBV18,-
TGTGCCAGCAGCTTAAAGACTAGCTGGGAGACCCAGTACTTC,CASSLKTSWETQYF,TRBJ2-5,TRBD2,TRBV7-8,-
TGCGCCAGCAGTGAAGGGTTAGTAACCTACTTC,CASSEGLVTYF,TRBJ2-7,-,TRBV10-1,once
TGTGCCTGGAGTGTCCGGGATACGCAGTATTTT,CAWSVRDTQYF,TRBJ2-3,-,TRBV30,-
TGTGCCAGTAACCCCCAGGGGGGGGCTGGTGAGCAGTTCTTC,CASNPQGGAGEQFF,TRBJ2-1,-,TRBV19,-
TGTGCCAGCAGCCACGGCCGAGGGTTGCTGAGGAACATTCAGTACTTC,CASSHGRGLLRNIQYF,TRBJ2-4,-,TRBV14,-
TGTGCCAGCATCGAGCCCAGACGAAAGTTCTTC,CASIEPRRKFF,TRBJ2-1,-,TRBV25-1,-
TGTGCCATCAGTGAGAGACTACAGGGACCCGATAGCAATCAGCCCCAGCATTTT,CAISERLQGPDSNQPQHF,TRBJ1-5,-,TRBV10-3,once